The clone carrying this TCR beta chain was observed a single time. As yet, its antigen is unknown. These data are taken from a study of cytomegalovirus exposure and HLA in healthy donors. Findings of the study overall: Most TCR beta V segments were productive about 87% or about 30% of the time in an earlier analysis. Later analysis demonstrated an association between a missense DCLRE1C variant and TCR beta V- and J-gene trimming.

With 60 Vbeta and 13 Jbeta primers, the PCR was carried out. Sequencing used immunoSEQ multiplex PCR; TCRdb keeps in-frame clones, though not all of them. Among some 130,000 clones listed, about 76% were seen once. The V gene end was trimmed by 0 bases and the J gene end by 4 bases; junction bases not matched to a gene: 8. The germline V gene encodes CDR1 SGHRS and CDR2 YFSETQ. The CDR3 sequence is 16 residues long. The source is a woman aged 40-49 years in good health and CMV-seronegative. The genes are TRBV5-1 and TRBJ1-2, with 8 bases fitting TRBD1. Sample: PBMCs. The CDR3 reads CASSLVTGTGGYGYTF. The CDR3 bases are TGCGCCAGCAGCTTGGTTACCGGGACAGGAGGCTATGGCTACACCTTC.